The 27 T cell receptor beta chains given below trace back to one sample, sequenced in a study of cytotoxic CD8 clonotypes in ibrutinib-treated CLL. TCRdb's table, derived via immunoSEQ multiplex PCR, lists solely in-frame clones and lacks some. The sample comprises 250,000 or so clones, 70% of which are singletons, and 15% rests with the top ten. The sequenced sample was PBMCs, obtained after 24 months of ibrutinib treatment. These receptors all come from a human donor with chronic lymphocytic leukemia.

The gene calls are TRBV15 and TRBJ1-4, with 8 bases fitting TRBD1. The J segment lost 5 bases and the V segment lost 1 base, leaving 3 bases of the junction unmatched. The CDR3 totals 15 residues. CDR1 and CDR2 from the germline V gene are LNHNV and YYDKDF (reference sequence). This CDR3 reads CATSRGGQANEKLFF. The CDR3 bases are TGTGCCACCAGCAGAGGGGGACAGGCGAATGAAAAACTGTTTTTT.

This clone was detected only a few times. The chain couples TRBV29-1 to TRBJ1-1, with D uncertain. Trimming left V 7 bases short and J 6 bases short, with 15 bases between. The CDR3 sequence is 12 residues long. Germline CDR1 SQVTM, CDR2 ANQGSEA. The CDR3 coding sequence is TGCAGCGCGGAGAACGTGATGTCTGAAGCTTTCTTT. Translation gives CSAENVMSEAFF.

The chain is built from TRBV7-3 and TRBJ2-1; TRBD2 matches at 7 bases. The V gene end was trimmed by 1 base and the J gene end by 10 bases; junction bases not matched to a gene: 1. The V gene's germline CDR1 is SGHTA and CDR2 FQGTGA. There are 12 residues in the CDR3. Here the CDR3 reads CASSLRGGEQFF. Written as DNA, the CDR3 is TGTGCCAGCAGCTTAAGGGGGGGAGAGCAGTTCTTC.

This chain uses TRBV9 with TRBJ2-2, with a weak D call TRBD2 (6 bases). The CDR3 runs 18 residues. Germline V lookup: CDR1 SGDLS, CDR2 YYNGEE. V was trimmed by 4 bases and J by 8 bases, leaving 27 bases between them. CDR3 in DNA: TGTGCCAGCAGCCCAAGGACACTGGCGGGACCACGGAGGGGGGAGCTGTTTTTT. It encodes CASSPRTLAGPRRGELFF. Full variable domain (remainder filled in from reference TRBV9 and TRBJ2-2): DSGVTQTPKHLITATGQRVTLRCSPRSGDLSVYWYQQSLDQGLQFLIQYYNGEERAKGNILERFSAQQFPDLHSELNLSSLELGDSALYFCASSPRTLAGPRRGELFFGEGSRLTVL.

J is TRBJ1-2 and V is TRBV5-1, with TRBD1 as a possible D gene (6 bases). Germline lookup yields CDR1 SGHRS and CDR2 YFSETQ. Deletions cut 2 bases from V and 7 bases from J, with 18 bases between. The CDR3 contains 15 residues. For the CDR3, the DNA is TGCGCCAGCAGCTTAGGCGATACAGGGTCAGGTGGCTACACCTTC. Amino acids: CASSLGDTGSGGYTF.

The genes are TRBV27 and TRBJ1-2; TRBD1 matches at 7 bases. V trimming: 1 base; J trimming: 8 bases; junction bases outside the gene matches: 16. The CDR3 consists of 17 residues. The germline CDR1 and CDR2 sequences are MNHEY and SMNVEV (reference sequence). The CDR3 DNA follows: TGTGCCAGCAGTTTATACCCCCCTACAGGGGTGAAGCGCGGCTACACCTTC. This sequence encodes CASSLYPPTGVKRGYTF.

V is TRBV4-2 and J is TRBJ2-3; 7 bases are shared with TRBD2. This CDR3 region has 17 residues. Germline V gene lookup returns CDR1 LGHNA and CDR2 YNFKEQ. With 1 base clipped from V and 2 bases from J, the junction kept 9 bases outside the gene matches. CDR3 sequence reads: CASSQAGTSEFTDTQYF. CDR3 sequence (DNA): TGTGCCAGCAGCCAAGCGGGCACTAGCGAGTTCACAGATACGCAGTATTTT.

Only a few counts were recorded for this clone. The gene calls are TRBV28 and TRBJ2-6; D is uncertain. The V gene's germline CDR1 is MDHEN and CDR2 SYDVKM. The CDR3 contains 12 residues. V lost 4 bases and J 2 bases, leaving 0 bases between the germline ends. The CDR3 sequence is CASSSGANVLTF. CDR3 bases: TGTGCCAGCAGTTCTGGGGCCAACGTCCTGACTTTC.

Worth noting for this clone: Germline and junction disagree at one end, which may indicate a read error. The V and J genes are TRBV4-2 and TRBJ2-5; the D gene could be TRBD1 or TRBD2 (5 bases each). Germline V gene sequence: CDR1 LGHNA, CDR2 YNFKEQ. CDR3 size: 14 residues. The CDR3 loop reads CASSPWDVQEIQYF. The CDR3 DNA sequence: TGTGCCAGCAGCCCCTGGGACGTACAAGAGATCCAGTACTTC.

This clone has just one count. The chain couples TRBV4-1 to TRBJ2-7, with D perhaps matching TRBD1 (6 bases). Germline V gene lookup returns CDR1 MGHRA and CDR2 YSYEKL. Trimming took 0 bases from V and 7 from J, leaving 25 bases between them. The CDR3 runs to 18 residues. The CDR3 here is CASSQDLTRGTSDREQYF. As DNA, the CDR3 is TGCGCCAGCAGCCAAGATTTAACACGGGGCACCTCCGACAGGGAGCAGTACTTC.

The rearrangement links TRBV29-1 to TRBJ1-4, with D tentatively TRBD1 (5 bases). CDR1 SQVTM and CDR2 ANQGSEA come from the germline V gene. The CDR3 is 13 amino acids. Trimming removed 4 bases from V and 8 bases from J, with 14 bases in between. As DNA, the CDR3 is TGCAGCGTTGTGTTCGGGGACGGAGAAAAACTGTTTTTT. This sequence encodes CSVVFGDGEKLFF.

This rearrangement joins TRBV7-3 to TRBJ2-3; D remains ambiguous. V lost 5 bases, J lost 5 bases, and 17 bases lay in between. Germline CDR1 is SGHTA and CDR2 is FQGTGA. The CDR3 spans 15 residues. The CDR3 DNA reads TGTGCCAGCAGCCAGAGGTTGAGCGCACGAGATACGCAGTATTTT. Encoded protein: CASSQRLSARDTQYF.

This chain uses TRBV6-5 with TRBJ2-1; 8 nucleotides line up with TRBD2. Germline V gene data show CDR1 as MNHEY and CDR2 as SVGAGI. Trimming at V came to 5 bases and at J to 7 bases, leaving 10 bases not matched to a gene. CDR3 length: 15 amino acids. Written as DNA, the CDR3 is TGTGCCAGCAGTCATCTGGGACTAGGATCGAATGAGCAGTTCTTC. Protein product: CASSHLGLGSNEQFF.

This clone was seen a handful of times. This sequence joins TRBV7-3 and TRBJ2-2; the D gene is possibly TRBD1 (5 bases). Germline loops: CDR1 SGHTA, CDR2 FQGTGA. The CDR3 covers 14 residues. V dropped 6 bases and J dropped 7 bases, with 15 bases sitting between them. CDR3 sequence (DNA): TGTGCCAGCAGTTTAGTACCAGGGTTCGGGGAGCTGTTTTTT. This encodes CASSLVPGFGELFF.

The gene calls are TRBV14 and TRBJ1-2; D is uncertain. Germline CDR1 reads SGHDN; CDR2 reads FVKESK. Trimming pared 0 bases from V and 8 bases from J, leaving 13 bases between. The CDR3 extends over 14 amino acids. The CDR3 protein is CASSQDVAFAGYTF. The CDR3 region has the DNA TGTGCCAGCAGCCAAGATGTGGCCTTCGCAGGCTACACCTTC.

The sample holds a few counts of this clone. The chain couples TRBV27 to TRBJ2-7; D might be TRBD1 (6 bases). V lost 10 bases and J lost 7, with 11 bases in between. The CDR3 is 10 residues long. The germline V gene has CDR1 MNHEY and CDR2 SMNVEV (reference sequence). In DNA, the CDR3 is TGTGCCATCGGGACACCGGAGCAGTACTTC. Translated, it gives CAIGTPEQYF.

This chain connects TRBV15 to TRBJ2-1; D perhaps matches TRBD2 (6 bases). V was cut by 0 bases and J by 0 bases, with 12 bases left in between. Looked up from germline, CDR1 is LNHNV and CDR2 is YYDKDF (reference sequence). The CDR3 consists of 17 residues. The CDR3 protein is CATSRDRGGTSYNEQFF. CDR3 DNA: TGTGCCACCAGCAGAGATCGTGGCGGGACCTCCTACAATGAGCAGTTCTTC.

This rearrangement joins TRBV4-1 to TRBJ2-7, with 7 positions matching TRBD2. The CDR3 is made up of 15 amino acids. Germline CDR1 is MGHRA and CDR2 is YSYEKL. Trimming removed 0 bases from V and 2 bases from J; junction bases left unmatched: 4. CDR3 protein: CASSQDPGGTYEQYF. CDR3 in DNA: TGCGCCAGCAGCCAAGATCCGGGAGGCACCTACGAGCAGTACTTC.

Turning to this clone: One end of the junction does not line up with germline, which may come from a read error. The V gene is TRBV7-7, the J gene TRBJ2-5, with D tentatively TRBD1 (5 bases). CDR1 is SSHAT, CDR2 FNYEAQ, per germline (reference sequence). The CDR3 totals 16 residues. The CDR3 is CASSLAQERGQETQYF. CDR3 nucleotide sequence: TGTGCTAGCAGCTTAGCCCAGGAAAGGGGCCAAGAGACCCAGTACTTC.

This chain joins TRBV6-1 and TRBJ2-5; D unclear. With the DNA end fitting TRBJ2-7 better, the J assignment may be wrong. This CDR3 is built from 15 residues. The germline gives CDR1 MNHNS, CDR2 SASEGT. This chain's CDR3 is CASSPPASPAYEQYF. CDR3 bases: TGTGCCAGCAGTCCTCCAGCGTCTCCGGCCTACGAGCAGTACTTC.

This clone occurred once. V and J are TRBV28 and TRBJ2-1; D possibly corresponds to TRBD2 (5 bases). CDR1 is MDHEN and CDR2 is SYDVKM in the germline V gene. The length of the CDR3 is 16 residues. V dropped 6 bases and J dropped 8 bases, with 23 bases sitting between them. CDR3 loop: CASSLTTERAGDEQFF. The CDR3 nucleotides read TGTGCCAGCAGCCTAACGACGGAGAGGGCCGGCGATGAGCAGTTCTTC.

This rearrangement joins TRBV11-2 to TRBJ2-2; D not resolved. V dropped 1 base and J dropped 3 bases, with 6 bases sitting between them. This CDR3 contains 14 residues. Germline CDR1 and CDR2: SGHAT and FQNNGV. CDR3 in DNA: TGTGCCAGCAGCTTAGGGGATTACACCGGGGAGCTGTTTTTT. Encoded protein: CASSLGDYTGELFF.

This clone was detected only once. J is TRBJ2-7 and V is TRBV6-5, with 7 bases lining up with TRBD2. J was trimmed by 2 bases and V by 5 bases; bases with no gene match: 6. CDR3 length equals 14 residues. Germline assignment: CDR1 MNHEY and CDR2 SVGAGI. CDR3 sequence: CASSPSGKTYEQYF. Written as DNA, the CDR3 is TGTGCCAGCAGTCCAAGCGGGAAGACCTACGAGCAGTACTTC.

The CDR3 loop is CASSLTTSAQETQYF. CDR3 nucleotides: TGTGCCAGCAGCTTAACGACTAGCGCCCAAGAGACCCAGTACTTC. The rearrangement links TRBV7-2 to TRBJ2-5; 8 bases line up with TRBD2. This CDR3 spans 15 amino acids. The V segment lost 2 bases and the J segment 1 base; nucleotides outside the gene matches: 3. Germline assignment: CDR1 SGHTA and CDR2 FQGNSA.

The V gene is TRBV6-6, the J gene TRBJ1-5, with 7 bases fitting TRBD1. Per the germline V gene, CDR1 is MNHNY and CDR2 is SVGAGI (reference sequence). This CDR3 region has 15 residues. With V trimmed by 5 bases and J by 3 bases, 7 bases remained unmatched. CDR3 in DNA: TGTGCCAGCAGTCTTGGACAGGATTACAATCAGCCCCAGCATTTT. Protein product: CASSLGQDYNQPQHF.

This clone appeared a few times. The sample contains more than one DNA sequence encoding this CDR3. This chain uses TRBV2 with TRBJ2-7, with unresolved D. This CDR3 comprises 12 residues. Trimming removed 6 bases at V and 3 bases at J, with 9 bases between. Germline loops: CDR1 SNHLY, CDR2 FYNNEI. CDR3 in amino acids: CASSASSYEQYF. DNA for the CDR3: TGTGCCAGCAGCGCTTCAAGCTACGAGCAGTACTTC.

The chain couples TRBV7-2 to TRBJ2-3; no clear D. Germline-derived CDR1 and CDR2 are SGHTA and FQGNSA. The V and J ends lost 2 bases and 3 bases respectively, with 6 bases between them. The CDR3 covers 13 residues. The CDR3 region has the DNA TGTGCCAGCAGCTTATCCCGAACAGATACGCAGTATTTT. This codes for CASSLSRTDTQYF. The full variable domain, with the rest looked up from reference TRBV7-2 and TRBJ2-3, is GAGVSQSPSNKVTEKGKDVELRCDPISGHTALYWYRQSLGQGLEFLIYFQGNSAPDKSGLPSDRFSAERTGGSVSTLTIQRTQQEDSAVYLCASSLSRTDTQYFGPGTRLTVL.